The rows below give T cell receptor beta chains drawn from one sample of a study of PD-L1 blockade in urothelial cancer. Sequenced by immunoSEQ multiplex PCR; TCRdb stores in-frame clones only, minus some. Here the sample spans approximately 38,000 clones, 86% being singletons. Sequences were derived from PBMCs, sampled around atezolizumab (anti-PD-L1) treatment. These receptors all come from a man aged 55 to 70 with urothelial cancer. CDR3s include the opening cysteine and the closing phenylalanine or tryptophan. The D gene is left open where the match is weak.

d_call,v_call,j_call,cdr3_nt,cdr3_aa
.,TRBV5-1,TRBJ1-1,TGCGCCAGCAGCTTGGCCCGGGCGGGGTCGAACACTGAAGCTTTCTTT,CASSLARAGSNTEAFF
.,TRBV10-3,TRBJ2-2,TGTGCCGTCCCGGCGGGGAGCTCGAACACCGGGGAGCTGTTTTTT,CAVPAGSSNTGELFF
.,TRBV5-1,TRBJ2-3,TGCGCCAGCAGCTTGGCGGGGGCAGGGGGTAGGCCAGATACGCAGTATTTT,CASSLAGAGGRPDTQYF
.,TRBV19,TRBJ1-2,TGTGCCAGTAGTATTATTTCGACAGGCTCTCGGGACTATGGCTACACCTTC,CASSIISTGSRDYGYTF
.,TRBV5-1,TRBJ1-5,TGCGCCAGCAGCTTGGAGGGAGGGTCCAGTCAGCCCCAGCATTTT,CASSLEGGSSQPQHF
.,TRBV28,TRBJ1-5,TGTGCCAGCAGCAGCGGGGGGCCCTATCAGCCCCAGCATTTT,CASSSGGPYQPQHF
.,TRBV30,TRBJ2-2,TGTGCCTGGAGGAAGGGACAACGAACCGGGGAGCTGTTTTTT,CAWRKGQRTGELFF
TRBD2,TRBV4-2,TRBJ2-1,TGTGCCAGCAGCCAACGGACTAGCACGTCCTACAATGAGCAGTTCTTC,CASSQRTSTSYNEQFF
TRBD2,TRBV6-1,TRBJ2-1,TGTGCCAGCAGTGGACTAGCGGCGGTTCAGTTCTTC,CASSGLAAVQFF
TRBD1,TRBV7-2,TRBJ2-5,TGTGCCAGCAGTCGACCGGGACAGGGGGCGAGGACCCAGTACTTC,CASSRPGQGARTQYF
TRBD2,TRBV30,TRBJ2-1,TGTGCCGGGGGGACTAGCGGGGGGGACAATGAGCAGTTCTTC,CAGGTSGGDNEQFF
TRBD1,TRBV19,TRBJ2-7,TGTGCCAGTAGTGTAGAACAGGGGAACTACGAGCAGTACTTC,CASSVEQGNYEQYF
.,TRBV9,TRBJ1-5,TGTGCCAGCAGCTTCCGGGGGGGGGAAGGTCAGCCCCAGCATTTT,CASSFRGGEGQPQHF
TRBD1,TRBV10-2,TRBJ1-1,TGCGCCAGCAGCCAATCGGGACAGGGGGCGCGGGCTGAAGCTTTCTTT,CASSQSGQGARAEAFF